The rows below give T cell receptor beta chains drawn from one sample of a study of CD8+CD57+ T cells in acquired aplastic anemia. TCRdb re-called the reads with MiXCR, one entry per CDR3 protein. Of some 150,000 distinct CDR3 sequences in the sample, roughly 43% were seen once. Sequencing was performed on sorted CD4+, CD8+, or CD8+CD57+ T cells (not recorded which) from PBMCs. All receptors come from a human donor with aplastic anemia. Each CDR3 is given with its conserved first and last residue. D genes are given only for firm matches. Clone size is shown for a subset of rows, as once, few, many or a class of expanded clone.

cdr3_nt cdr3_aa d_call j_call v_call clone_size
TGTGCCACCAGCGGCGGAGACTCCTACGAGCAGTACTTC CATSGGDSYEQYF NA TRBJ2-7 TRBV15 NA
TGCGCCAGCGGCCGGGACAGGTTCTCTGAAGCTTTCTTT CASGRDRFSEAFF TRBD1 TRBJ1-1 TRBV5-1 once
TGCGCCAGCAGCTTTCAGGGCTTTTCTGGCACTGAAGCTTTCTTT CASSFQGFSGTEAFF NA TRBJ1-1 TRBV5-1 NA
TGCAGTGCTACCAAACAGGGTGTTGGCTATGGCTACACCTTC CSATKQGVGYGYTF NA TRBJ1-2 TRBV20-1 NA
TGTGCCAGCAGTTACCGACAGGGATCTGGAAACACCATATATTTT CASSYRQGSGNTIYF TRBD1 TRBJ1-3 TRBV13 many
TGCGCCAGCAGTGAGTCAGGGGAGATTTCACCCCTCCACTTT CASSESGEISPLHF NA TRBJ1-6 TRBV10-1 once
TGTGCCAGCAGGAGACTAGCGGGACTATACAATGAGCAGTTCTTC CASRRLAGLYNEQFF TRBD2 TRBJ2-1 TRBV6-1 NA
TGTGCCAGCAGTTTGTCAGGGGATGAAAAACTGTTTTTT CASSLSGDEKLFF NA TRBJ1-4 TRBV6-4 many
TGTGCCATCAGTGAGTCGAAGTTGGCAAGGGCTTTCTTT CAISESKLARAFF NA TRBJ1-1 TRBV10-3 NA
TGCAGTGCTAGACCAGGGCGCGCCTCTGGAAACACCATATATTTT CSARPGRASGNTIYF NA TRBJ1-3 TRBV20-1 many
TGTGCCAGCAGCGTAGACCGGGTGCGCCAGGGTGAGCAGTTCTTC CASSVDRVRQGEQFF NA TRBJ2-1 TRBV9 NA
TGTGCCAGCAGCCAAGGGAACAAGCCAGAGCAGTACTTC CASSQGNKPEQYF NA TRBJ2-7 TRBV7-3 NA
TGTGCCAGCAGCGGACCCAGGGTTTACGAGCAGTACTTC CASSGPRVYEQYF NA TRBJ2-7 TRBV5-5 NA
TGTGCCAGTAGTGGACAGGGAGGGCCCTACGAGCAGTACTTC CASSGQGGPYEQYF NA TRBJ2-7 TRBV2 NA
TGTGCCACCAGCAGAGATTTGGACAGCTTAATGGAGGCCCAGTACTTC CATSRDLDSLMEAQYF NA TRBJ2-5 TRBV15 NA
TGTGCCAGCAGCTCCTGGGATATCAGGAACACTGAAGCTTTCTTT CASSSWDIRNTEAFF NA TRBJ1-1 TRBV7-2 NA
TGTGCCAGCAGCTTAGCCAGACAGATCCAAGAGACCCAGTACTTC CASSLARQIQETQYF NA TRBJ2-5 TRBV7-2 NA
TGTGCCAGCAGGCTGGAGACCCAGTACTTC CASRLETQYF NA TRBJ2-5 TRBV6-1 many
TGTGCCACCAGTGCCGAAAGCTGGGGGCAGGGCACCGCCTACGAGCAGTACTTC CATSAESWGQGTAYEQYF NA TRBJ2-7 TRBV24-1 NA
TGTGCCAGGGACAGGGTGGAGACCCAGTACTTC CARDRVETQYF TRBD1 TRBJ2-5 TRBV2 many
TGCAGTGCCGGTAAAGGGACAGGGATCTACGAGCAGTACTTC CSAGKGTGIYEQYF TRBD1 TRBJ2-7 TRBV20-1 many
TGCAGCGTGGACATAGGATCCACCGGGGAGCTGTTTTTT CSVDIGSTGELFF NA TRBJ2-2 TRBV29-1 many
TGCGCCAGCAGAGCGGCGGGGCTAGGCTATGGCTACACCTTC CASRAAGLGYGYTF NA TRBJ1-2 TRBV5-1 NA
TGCAGTGCTAGAGATGATGTGGGGGACATCCTCCTCAGAGGAACTGAAGCTTTCTTT CSARDDVGDILLRGTEAFF NA TRBJ1-1 TRBV20-1 NA
TGCAGCGTTGATAAGGGGCCGAACACTGAAGCTTTCTTT CSVDKGPNTEAFF NA TRBJ1-1 TRBV29-1 NA
TGTGCCAGCATCCGCCGGGACACTACCTCTGGGGCCAACGTCCTGACTTTC CASIRRDTTSGANVLTF NA TRBJ2-6 TRBV2 few
TGTGCCAGCAGCCCCCCCGGGGACGAGCAGTACTTC CASSPPGDEQYF NA TRBJ2-7 TRBV7-6 NA
TGTGCCAGCTCAGGGGACACTGAAGCTTTCTTT CASSGDTEAFF NA TRBJ1-1 TRBV2 many
TGTGCCAGCAGCTCAACCCGCGGGGACAGGGGCTACTATGGCTACACCTTC CASSSTRGDRGYYGYTF TRBD1 TRBJ1-2 TRBV11-2 few
TGTGCTAGCAGCTTTGAACTGCCTAGGAACACCGGGGAGCTGTTTTTT CASSFELPRNTGELFF NA TRBJ2-2 TRBV7-7 NA
TGTGCCAGCAGTGGACAGTACGACAATGAGCAGTTCTTC CASSGQYDNEQFF NA TRBJ2-1 TRBV6-4 many
TGCAGTGCCAGCTCACCAGGTCTGGGGAGAACTGAAGCTTTCTTT CSASSPGLGRTEAFF NA TRBJ1-1 TRBV20-1 once
TGTGACAGTAGTATAGATCGGGACGCTGAAGCTTTCTTT CDSSIDRDAEAFF NA TRBJ1-1 TRBV19 NA
TGTGCCAGCAGCTTACCGGTGGGGGGGGGAACGCAGTATTTT CASSLPVGGGTQYF TRBD2 TRBJ2-3 TRBV7-9 once
TGTGCCAGCAGCCCAGCGATTGGCTACACCTTC CASSPAIGYTF NA TRBJ1-2 TRBV7-9 many